The 5 T cell receptor beta chains below were found in one sample sequenced in a study of shared clonotypes between healthy human individuals. Assay used: immunoSEQ multiplex PCR; TCRdb lists only in-frame clones, some missing. The table includes around 720,000 clones, less than 80% detected once. Input material: memory CD4+ T cells sorted from blood. The subset denotes: CD45RA-negative fraction. The receptors originated from a woman aged 25 to 45 in good health.

J is TRBJ1-4 and V is TRBV11-2; D uncertain. The CDR3 covers 15 residues. The V gene's germline CDR1 is SGHAT and CDR2 FQNNGV. V was clipped by 1 base and J by 8 bases, with 14 bases between them. The CDR3 DNA sequence: TGTGCCAGCAGCTTAGGCTACTTGTTAGGGGAAAAACTGTTTTTT. Translating gives CASSLGYLLGEKLFF.

The chain links TRBV5-1 to TRBJ2-2; the D gene is possibly TRBD1 (5 bases). The germline V gene has CDR1 SGHRS and CDR2 YFSETQ. The CDR3 runs 15 residues. Trimming shortened V by 2 bases and J by 3 bases, and 11 bases separated the two germline ends. In DNA form, the CDR3 reads TGCGCCAGCAGCTTAAAGGACACCTACACCGGGGAGCTGTTTTTT. It encodes CASSLKDTYTGELFF.

The chain links TRBV5-4 to TRBJ2-1; TRBD2 matches 9 bases. This CDR3 region has 17 residues. Germline V lookup: CDR1 SGHNT, CDR2 YYREEE (reference sequence). After removal of 4 bases from V and 0 bases from J, the junction contained 8 bases not matched to a gene. The CDR3 sequence: CASSPMTSGTSYNEQFF. DNA of the CDR3: TGTGCCAGCAGCCCAATGACTAGCGGAACCTCCTACAATGAGCAGTTCTTC.

The chain joins TRBV19 to TRBJ1-1; D remains unclear. The ends were cut back, 7 bases at V and 7 bases at J, with 10 bases in the middle. CDR1 is LNHDA, CDR2 SQIVND, per germline (reference sequence). The CDR3 spans 11 residues. The CDR3 loop reads CASKLRVEAFF. The CDR3, as DNA: TGTGCCAGTAAATTGCGTGTTGAAGCTTTCTTT.

The genes are TRBV19 and TRBJ2-5, with a weak D call TRBD2 (6 bases). Germline CDR1 and CDR2: LNHDA and SQIVND (reference sequence). The CDR3 contains 15 residues. The V end lost 5 bases, the J end lost 4 bases, and 17 bases lay between the germline ends. In DNA, the CDR3 is TGTGCCAGTAGTCAGGGCGGGACGGCCGGAGAGACCCAGTACTTC. Translating it yields CASSQGGTAGETQYF.